The clone carrying this T cell receptor (beta chain) was seen only once. Its antigen remains unknown. J gave up 4 bases and V 6 bases, and 8 bases lay outside the gene matches. This CDR3 region has 14 residues. Per germline, CDR1 SQVTM and CDR2 ANQGSEA. These data belong to a study of T cell clonotyping in hematopoietic cell transplantation. About the study: Cytoreduction preceded collection of pretransplant recipient samples. Broader study findings: Pathologically expanded recipient clonotypes increased progressively from day 30 to day 180 as diversity fell. Broader posttransplant TCR repertoire diversity was predicted by graft donor and pretransplant recipient Inverse Simpson Index values.

The time point here: recipient sample about 28 days before transplant, after cytoreduction. Samples: about 28 days before transplant, then days 30, 100 and 180 after. TCRdb's copy holds only in-frame clones and misses some; the assay was immunoSEQ multiplex PCR. The sample consists of approximately 16,000 clones, approximately 93% of them appearing once. The rearrangement links TRBV29-1 to TRBJ1-4, with TRBD1 identical over 7 bases. The sample in question was peripheral blood mononuclear cells, obtained before stem cell transplant. This receptor was taken from a man aged 18 to 30 with biphenotypic leukemia. Some clones in this sample may be carry-over from other donors' samples. The chain's CDR3 is CSVIIQGNNEKLFF. CDR3 coding DNA: TGCAGCGTGATCATACAGGGGAATAATGAAAAACTGTTTTTT. The whole variable domain, remainder taken from reference TRBV29-1 and TRBJ1-4, is SAVISQKPSRDICQRGTSLTIQCQVDSQVTMMFWYRQQPGQSLTLIATANQGSEATYESGFVIDKFPISRPNLTFSTLTVSNMSPEDSSIYLCSVIIQGNNEKLFFGSGTQLSVL.